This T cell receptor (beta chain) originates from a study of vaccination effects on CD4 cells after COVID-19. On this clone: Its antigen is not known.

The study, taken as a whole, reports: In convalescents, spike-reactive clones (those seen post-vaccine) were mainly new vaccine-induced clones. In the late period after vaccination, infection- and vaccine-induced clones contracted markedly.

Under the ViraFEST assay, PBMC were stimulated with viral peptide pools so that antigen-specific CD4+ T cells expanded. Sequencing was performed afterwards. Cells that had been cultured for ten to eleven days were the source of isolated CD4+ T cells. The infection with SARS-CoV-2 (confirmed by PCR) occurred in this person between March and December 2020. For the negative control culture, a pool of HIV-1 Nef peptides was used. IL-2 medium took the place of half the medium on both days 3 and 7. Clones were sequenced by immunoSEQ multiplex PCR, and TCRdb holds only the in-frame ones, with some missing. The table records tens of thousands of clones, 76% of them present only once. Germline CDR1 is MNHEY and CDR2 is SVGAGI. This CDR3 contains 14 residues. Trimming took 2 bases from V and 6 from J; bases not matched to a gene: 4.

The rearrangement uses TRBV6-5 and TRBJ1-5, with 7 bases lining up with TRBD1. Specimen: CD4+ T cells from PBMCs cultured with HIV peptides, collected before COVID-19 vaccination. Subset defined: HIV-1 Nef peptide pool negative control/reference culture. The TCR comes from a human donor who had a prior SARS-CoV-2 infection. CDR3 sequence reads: CASSYLQGGQPQHF. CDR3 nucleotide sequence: TGTGCCAGCAGTTACCTCCAGGGGGGTCAGCCCCAGCATTTT.